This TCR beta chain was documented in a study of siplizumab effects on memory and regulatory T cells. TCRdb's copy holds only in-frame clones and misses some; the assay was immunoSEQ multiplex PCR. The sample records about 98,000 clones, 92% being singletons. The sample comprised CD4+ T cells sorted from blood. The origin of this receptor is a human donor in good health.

The CDR3 protein is CASRDQTDYNSPLHF. Written as DNA, the CDR3 is TGCGCCAGCAGGGATCAGACAGATTATAATTCACCCCTCCACTTT. The chain recombines TRBV5-1 with TRBJ1-6, with D possibly being TRBD1 (5 bases). The CDR3 loop spans 15 amino acids. The V end lost 5 bases, the J end lost 4 bases, and 13 bases lay between the germline ends. CDR1 SGHRS and CDR2 YFSETQ come from the germline V gene.